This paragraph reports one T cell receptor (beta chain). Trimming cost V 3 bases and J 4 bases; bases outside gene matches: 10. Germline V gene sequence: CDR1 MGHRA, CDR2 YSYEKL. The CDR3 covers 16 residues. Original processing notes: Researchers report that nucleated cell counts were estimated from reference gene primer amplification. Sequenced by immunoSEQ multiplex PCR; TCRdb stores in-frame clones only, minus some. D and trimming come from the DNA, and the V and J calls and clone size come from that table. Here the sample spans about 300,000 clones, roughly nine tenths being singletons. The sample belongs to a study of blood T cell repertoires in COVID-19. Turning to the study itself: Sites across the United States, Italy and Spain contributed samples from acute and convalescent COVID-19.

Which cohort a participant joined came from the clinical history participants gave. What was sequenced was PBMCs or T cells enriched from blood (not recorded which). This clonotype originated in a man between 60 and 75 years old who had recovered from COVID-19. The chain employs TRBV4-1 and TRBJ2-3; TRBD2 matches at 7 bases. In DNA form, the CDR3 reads TGCGCCAGCAGCCAGCCCCCGGGAGGAACGGCAGATACGCAGTATTTT. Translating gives CASSQPPGGTADTQYF.